The T cell receptor (beta chain) under discussion was sequenced for a study of shared clonotypes between healthy human individuals. Notes on the study in general: Among non-shared clonotypes, generation probabilities were lower than among those shared by all four donors.

CDR3 length: 18 amino acids. CDR1 SGHAT and CDR2 FQNNGV come from the germline V gene. V dropped 6 bases and J dropped 0; count of bases not matched to a gene: 11. Comments on this clone: The antigen is unknown.

Donors, healthy HIV-negative adults, lacked recent acute infections or vaccinations. At deep level, the assay was performed. This table comes from immunoSEQ multiplex PCR, and its TCRdb copy is limited to in-frame clones, with some not included. The table records about 2.3 million clones, roughly 90% of them present only once. The chain recombines TRBV11-2 with TRBJ2-1; 10 bases match TRBD2. The source material was naive CD4+ T cells from PBMCs. Described subset: CD45RA+ positively selected. The TCR originated in a young man in good health. Some clones in this sample may be carry-over from other donors' samples. The CDR3: CASSSPGLAQSSYNEQFF. CDR3 nucleotide sequence: TGTGCCAGCAGTTCTCCGGGACTAGCGCAGAGCTCCTACAATGAGCAGTTCTTC. The variable domain in full, with the rest retrieved from reference TRBV11-2 and TRBJ2-1, is EAGVAQSPRYKIIEKRQSVAFWCNPISGHATLYWYQQILGQGPKLLIQFQNNGVVDDSQLPKDRFSAERLKGVDSTLKIQPAKLEDSAVYLCASSSPGLAQSSYNEQFFGPGTRLTVL.